These 20 T cell receptor beta chains were sequenced from one sample in a study of T cell responses to AZD1222 COVID-19 vaccine (dated by TCRdb to the early 2020s). The library was generated by the immunoSEQ multiplex PCR assay. TCRdb re-hosts the immuneACCESS table, in-frame sequences only. Its copies lack some clones; in the studies checked, an unresolved V gene accounts for under half of them, and the cause for the rest is not known. The sample contains approximately 140,000 clones, 85% to 95% of them found a single time. Approximately 3% of the sample is taken by the ten largest. What the time point label conveys for this sample: baseline before first vaccination. Per the publication, the treatment or condition label means: meningococcal conjugate vaccine given as trial control. This specimen consisted of peripheral blood, obtained on day 0 of MenACWY control vaccination. The receptors were gathered from an adult in good health.

The chain uses TRBV2 and TRBJ2-1, with 13 bases fitting TRBD2. Germline loops: CDR1 SNHLY, CDR2 FYNNEI. V dropped 5 bases and J dropped 8; count of bases not matched to a gene: 9. The CDR3 is made up of 16 amino acids. The CDR3 is CASSTGLAGVSDEQFF. In DNA, the CDR3 is TGTGCCAGCAGTACAGGACTAGCGGGAGTAAGTGATGAGCAGTTCTTC.

The chain recombines TRBV5-4 with TRBJ1-2; D remains unclear. The V gene lost 0 bases and the J gene lost 3 bases, with 9 bases spanning the gap. Germline V gene data show CDR1 as SGHNT and CDR2 as YYREEE (reference sequence). This CDR3 has 14 amino acids. The CDR3 DNA reads TGTGCCAGCAGCTTGGGGCCCAACTACTATGGCTACACCTTC. Amino acids: CASSLGPNYYGYTF.

This clone was seen once. The V gene is TRBV14, the J gene TRBJ1-6, with 9 nucleotides matching TRBD1. The germline V gene has CDR1 SGHDN and CDR2 FVKESK. Trimming at V came to 4 bases and at J to 10 bases, leaving 8 bases not matched to a gene. The CDR3 extends over 15 amino acids. The CDR3 DNA is TGTGCCAGCAGCCCACAGGGGGCAAAGCGATCACCCCTCCACTTT. This encodes CASSPQGAKRSPLHF.

V usage is TRBV19 and J usage is TRBJ1-5; no definite D call. The germline V gene encodes CDR1 LNHDA and CDR2 SQIVND (reference sequence). Trimming cost V 5 bases and J 2 bases, with 16 bases left between them. This CDR3 has 16 amino acids. CDR3 loop: CASSPRLVGGNQPQHF. The CDR3 region has the DNA TGTGCCAGTAGTCCCCGGTTGGTCGGAGGCAATCAGCCCCAGCATTTT. Complete variable domain (other parts from reference TRBV19 and TRBJ1-5): DGGITQSPKYLFRKEGQNVTLSCEQNLNHDAMYWYRQDPGQGLRLIYYSQIVNDFQKGDIAEGYSVSREKKESFPLTVTSAQKNPTAFYLCASSPRLVGGNQPQHFGDGTRLSIL.

The CDR3 spells CASSTGQGLYGYTF. The CDR3 DNA reads TGTGCCAGCAGCACTGGACAGGGACTCTATGGCTACACCTTC. This chain connects TRBV6-5 to TRBJ1-2, with TRBD1 matching 8 bases. Germline loops: CDR1 MNHEY, CDR2 SVGAGI. The CDR3 sequence is 14 residues long. V lost 6 bases and J lost 4; bases outside the gene matches: 7.

The chain couples TRBV3-1 (or the pseudogene TRBV3-2) to TRBJ2-1; D perhaps matches TRBD2 (5 bases). The CDR3 totals 13 residues. Germline CDR1 reads LGHDT; CDR2 reads YNNKEL (reference sequence). V lost 1 base and J 8 bases, leaving 9 bases between the germline ends. DNA of the CDR3: TGTGCCAGCAGCCAAGTAGCGTCTGATGAGCAGTTCTTC. It translates to CASSQVASDEQFF.

The gene calls are TRBV9 and TRBJ2-7; 10 bases are a match to TRBD1. The CDR3 sequence is 15 residues long. From germline, CDR1 is SGDLS and CDR2 YYNGEE. J lost 2 bases, V lost 0 bases, and 2 bases had no gene match. The DNA of the CDR3 is TGTGCCAGCAGCGTAGGACAGGGGGCCACCTACGAGCAGTACTTC. Protein product: CASSVGQGATYEQYF.

The gene calls are TRBV6-5 and TRBJ2-7; TRBD2 matches at 7 bases. This CDR3 is built from 14 residues. V gave up 6 bases and J gave up 1 base; unmatched junction bases: 6. The germline gives CDR1 MNHEY, CDR2 SVGAGI. The CDR3 coding sequence is TGTGCCAGCAGCACCGGGGGGACGTCCTACGAGCAGTACTTC. It specifies CASSTGGTSYEQYF.

This rearrangement joins TRBV28 to TRBJ1-2, with 8 bases identical to TRBD1. CDR3 length: 14 residues. V lost 6 bases and J lost 7; bases outside the gene matches: 10. Germline V gene data show CDR1 as MDHEN and CDR2 as SYDVKM. The CDR3 protein is CASSPRGRIFGYTF. CDR3 nucleotides: TGTGCCAGCAGCCCCAGGGGGCGTATATTTGGCTACACCTTC.

The J gene is TRBJ1-2, the V gene TRBV20-1, with D hard to call. V was trimmed by 4 bases and J by 7 bases, leaving 10 bases between them. CDR3 length equals 11 residues. Germline loops: CDR1 DFQATT, CDR2 SNEGSKA (reference sequence). CDR3 DNA sequence: TGCAGTGCTAACGGGTTGTTTGGCTACACCTTC. Translating gives CSANGLFGYTF.

J is TRBJ1-2 and V is TRBV6-5, with D unresolved. This CDR3 is built from 16 residues. Per germline, CDR1 MNHEY and CDR2 SVGAGI. The germline V and J ends were trimmed by 2 bases and 3 bases, with 16 bases remaining between them. In DNA, the CDR3 is TGTGCCAGCAGTTACGGTTGGGCCACTCCGGACTATGGCTACACCTTC. The encoded protein is CASSYGWATPDYGYTF.

This CDR3 is CASSQGPSAGYYEQYF. The CDR3 bases are TGTGCCAGCAGCCAAGGTCCTTCGGCTGGCTACTACGAGCAGTACTTC. The chain carries TRBV14 and TRBJ2-7, with D unresolved. Germline V CDR1 and CDR2: SGHDN, FVKESK. This CDR3 is built from 16 residues. V was clipped by 1 base and J by 3 bases, with 16 bases between them.

The CDR3 reads CASSIPDFYNEQFF. The CDR3 coding sequence is TGTGCCAGTAGTATCCCGGACTTTTACAATGAGCAGTTCTTC. This sequence joins TRBV19 and TRBJ2-1; weak D call: TRBD2 (5 bases). In germline, CDR1 is LNHDA, CDR2 SQIVND (reference sequence). This CDR3 has 14 amino acids. V was cut by 3 bases and J by 4 bases, with 10 bases left in between.

V usage is TRBV30 and J usage is TRBJ2-5; 11 bases align to TRBD1. The CDR3 has 13 amino acids. V lost 5 bases to trimming and J lost 1 base; unmatched junction nucleotides: 0. Germline V CDR1 and CDR2: GTSNPN, SVGIG (reference sequence). CDR3 coding DNA: TGTGCCTGGGGGACAGGGGGCCAAGAGACCCAGTACTTC. Residues: CAWGTGGQETQYF. Drawing the rest from reference TRBV30 and TRBJ2-5, the complete variable domain is SQTIHQWPATLVQPVGSPLSLECTVEGTSNPNLYWYRQAAGRGLQLLFYSVGIGQISSEVPQNLSASRPQDRQFILSSKKLLLSDSGFYLCAWGTGGQETQYFGPGTRLLVL.

This chain joins TRBV5-1 and TRBJ2-7; the D gene is possibly TRBD1 (7 bases). The length of the CDR3 is 12 residues. Germline CDR1 reads SGHRS; CDR2 reads YFSETQ. Trimming cost V 10 bases and J 5 bases, with 16 bases left between them. In nucleotides, the CDR3 is TGCGCCTCCAGCAGGGGGGAGGACGAGCAGTACTTC. It translates to CASSRGEDEQYF.

This CDR3 reads CASKVRDSGANVLTF. Here the CDR3 DNA reads TGTGCCAGCAAAGTGCGGGACTCTGGGGCCAACGTCCTGACTTTC. The rearrangement uses TRBV6-5 and TRBJ2-6, with D perhaps matching TRBD2 (6 bases). This CDR3 spans 15 amino acids. CDR1 and CDR2 (germline): MNHEY, SVGAGI. The V end lost 7 bases, the J end lost 0 bases, and 10 bases lay between the germline ends.

This clone was detected once. The genes are TRBV5-4 and TRBJ2-7, with 9 bases lining up with TRBD1. This CDR3 spans 15 amino acids. Per the germline V gene, CDR1 is SGHNT and CDR2 is YYREEE (reference sequence). The ends lost 3 bases at V and 4 bases at J; junction bases unmatched: 8. The CDR3, as DNA: TGTGCCAGCAGCTCCCGGGACAGGGCGTTGTACGAGCAGTACTTC. Protein product: CASSSRDRALYEQYF.

V usage is TRBV10-3 and J usage is TRBJ1-1; D unclear. The CDR3 is made up of 11 amino acids. V lost 3 bases to trimming and J lost 7 bases, with 6 bases between them. CDR1 ENHRY and CDR2 SYGVKD come from the germline V gene. The CDR3 is CAISDGGEAFF. The CDR3 DNA reads as TGTGCCATCAGTGATGGAGGTGAAGCTTTCTTT.

The chain uses TRBV27 and TRBJ1-1; D is uncertain. The V gene lost 3 bases and the J gene lost 1 base, with 12 bases spanning the gap. CDR1 and CDR2 (germline): MNHEY, SMNVEV (reference sequence). This CDR3 is 15 amino acids long. The CDR3 protein is CASSFKRAGNTEAFF. In DNA form, the CDR3 reads TGTGCCAGCAGTTTTAAGAGGGCTGGGAACACTGAAGCTTTCTTT.

The rearrangement links TRBV7-6 to TRBJ2-2; 11 positions match TRBD1. Per the germline V gene, CDR1 is SGHVS and CDR2 is FNYEAQ. The CDR3 sequence is 17 residues long. Trimming removed 8 bases from V and 7 bases from J; junction bases left unmatched: 15. The CDR3 nucleotides read TGTGCCAGCTCCCTCACCACCGGGACAGGGGGGATCGGGGAGCTGTTTTTT. This codes for CASSLTTGTGGIGELFF.